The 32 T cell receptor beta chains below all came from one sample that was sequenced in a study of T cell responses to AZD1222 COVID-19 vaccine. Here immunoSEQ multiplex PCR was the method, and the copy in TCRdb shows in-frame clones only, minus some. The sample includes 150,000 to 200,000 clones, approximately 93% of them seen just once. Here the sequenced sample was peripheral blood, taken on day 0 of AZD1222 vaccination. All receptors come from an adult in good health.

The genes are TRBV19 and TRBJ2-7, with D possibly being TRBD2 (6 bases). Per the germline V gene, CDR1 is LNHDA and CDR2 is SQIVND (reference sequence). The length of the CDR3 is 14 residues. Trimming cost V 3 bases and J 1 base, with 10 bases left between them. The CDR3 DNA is TGTGCCAGTAGTATTAAGGAGGGGTCCTACGAGCAGTACTTC. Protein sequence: CASSIKEGSYEQYF.

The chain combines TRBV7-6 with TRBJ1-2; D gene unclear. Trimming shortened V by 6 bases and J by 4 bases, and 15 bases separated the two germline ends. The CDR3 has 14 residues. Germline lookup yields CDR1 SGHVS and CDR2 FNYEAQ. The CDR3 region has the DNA TGTGCCAGCAGTGGGCTCGGCTCAGGCTATGGCTACACCTTC. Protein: CASSGLGSGYGYTF.

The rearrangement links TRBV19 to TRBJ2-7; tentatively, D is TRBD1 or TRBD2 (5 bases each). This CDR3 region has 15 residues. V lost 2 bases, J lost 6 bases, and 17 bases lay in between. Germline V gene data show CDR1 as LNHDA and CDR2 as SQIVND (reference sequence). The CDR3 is CASSIHSVGALEQYF. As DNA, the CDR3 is TGTGCCAGTAGTATACATTCGGTCGGGGCCCTCGAGCAGTACTTC.

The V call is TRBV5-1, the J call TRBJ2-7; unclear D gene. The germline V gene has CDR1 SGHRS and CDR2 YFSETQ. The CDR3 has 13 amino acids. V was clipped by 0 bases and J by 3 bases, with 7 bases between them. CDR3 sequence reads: CASSLDSYYEQYF. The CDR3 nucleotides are TGCGCCAGCAGCTTGGACTCCTACTACGAGCAGTACTTC.

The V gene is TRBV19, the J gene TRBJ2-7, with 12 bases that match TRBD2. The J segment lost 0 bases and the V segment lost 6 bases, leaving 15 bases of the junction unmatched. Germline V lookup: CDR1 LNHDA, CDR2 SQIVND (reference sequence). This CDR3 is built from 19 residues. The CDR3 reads CASRLTSGRNSRGSYEQYF. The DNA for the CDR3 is TGTGCCAGTAGGTTGACTAGCGGGAGAAACAGCCGAGGCTCCTACGAGCAGTACTTC.

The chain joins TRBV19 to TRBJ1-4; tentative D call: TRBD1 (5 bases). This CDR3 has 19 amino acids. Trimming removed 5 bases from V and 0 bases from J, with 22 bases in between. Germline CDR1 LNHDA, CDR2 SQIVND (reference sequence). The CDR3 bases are TGTGCCAGTAGTGCCGGACAAAGCCTCCTAGTTGCAACTAATGAAAAACTGTTTTTT. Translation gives CASSAGQSLLVATNEKLFF.

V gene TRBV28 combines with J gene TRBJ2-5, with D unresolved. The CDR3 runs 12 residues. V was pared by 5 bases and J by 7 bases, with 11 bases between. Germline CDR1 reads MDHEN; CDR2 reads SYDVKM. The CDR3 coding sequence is TGTGCCAGCAGTAACGGAATCTCGACCCAGTACTTC. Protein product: CASSNGISTQYF. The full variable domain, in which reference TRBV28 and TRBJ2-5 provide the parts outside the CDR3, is DVKVTQSSRYLVKRTGEKVFLECVQDMDHENMFWYRQDPGLGLRLIYFSYDVKMKEKGDIPEGYSVSREKKERFSLILESASTNQTSMYLCASSNGISTQYFGPGTRLLVL.

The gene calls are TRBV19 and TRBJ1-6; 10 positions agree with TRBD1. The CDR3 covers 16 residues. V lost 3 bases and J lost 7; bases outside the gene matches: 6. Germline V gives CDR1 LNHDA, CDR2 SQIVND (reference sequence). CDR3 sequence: CASSILGQGENSPLHF. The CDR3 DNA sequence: TGTGCCAGTAGTATCCTAGGACAGGGGGAAAATTCACCCCTCCACTTT. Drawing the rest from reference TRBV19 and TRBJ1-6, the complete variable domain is DGGITQSPKYLFRKEGQNVTLSCEQNLNHDAMYWYRQDPGQGLRLIYYSQIVNDFQKGDIAEGYSVSREKKESFPLTVTSAQKNPTAFYLCASSILGQGENSPLHFGNGTRLTVT.

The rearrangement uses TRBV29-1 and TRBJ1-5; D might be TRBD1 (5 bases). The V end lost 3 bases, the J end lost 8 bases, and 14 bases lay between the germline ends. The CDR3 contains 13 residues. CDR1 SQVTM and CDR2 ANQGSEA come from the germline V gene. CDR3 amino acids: CSVDEGRNEPQHF. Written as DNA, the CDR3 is TGCAGCGTTGATGAGGGGAGAAATGAGCCCCAGCATTTT.

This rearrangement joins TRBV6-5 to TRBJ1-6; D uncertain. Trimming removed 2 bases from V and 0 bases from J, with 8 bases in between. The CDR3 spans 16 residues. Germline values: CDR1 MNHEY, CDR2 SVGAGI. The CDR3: CASSYKGSSYNSPLHF. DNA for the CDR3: TGTGCCAGCAGTTACAAAGGGAGCTCCTATAATTCACCCCTCCACTTT.

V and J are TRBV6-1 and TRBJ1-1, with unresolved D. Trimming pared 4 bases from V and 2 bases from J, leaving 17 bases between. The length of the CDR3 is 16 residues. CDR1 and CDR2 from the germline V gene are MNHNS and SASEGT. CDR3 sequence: CASSGRYGKINTEAFF. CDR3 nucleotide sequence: TGTGCCAGCAGTGGCAGATACGGGAAGATTAACACTGAAGCTTTCTTT.

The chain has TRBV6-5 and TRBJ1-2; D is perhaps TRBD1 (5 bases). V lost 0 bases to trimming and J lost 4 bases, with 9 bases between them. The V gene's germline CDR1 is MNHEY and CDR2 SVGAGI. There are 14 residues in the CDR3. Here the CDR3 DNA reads TGTGCCAGCAGTTACTCGGAGGGGTCCTATGGCTACACCTTC. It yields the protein CASSYSEGSYGYTF.

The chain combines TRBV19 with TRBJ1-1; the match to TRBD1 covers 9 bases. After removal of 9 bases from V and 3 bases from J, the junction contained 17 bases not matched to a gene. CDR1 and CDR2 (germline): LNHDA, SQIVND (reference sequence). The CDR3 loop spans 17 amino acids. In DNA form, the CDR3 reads TGTGCCAGCTCCGAACTCCCGGGACAGGGAGGGGACACTGAAGCTTTCTTT. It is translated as CASSELPGQGGDTEAFF.

The CDR3 here is CATSGPGQGSLPLMNTEAFF. The CDR3, as DNA: TGTGCCACCAGTGGTCCGGGACAGGGATCCCTGCCCCTCATGAACACTGAAGCTTTCTTT. The chain links TRBV24-1 to TRBJ1-1, with 9 bases matching TRBD1. In germline, CDR1 is KGHDR, CDR2 SFDVKD. The CDR3 extends over 20 amino acids. V lost 5 bases and J lost 0; bases outside the gene matches: 18.

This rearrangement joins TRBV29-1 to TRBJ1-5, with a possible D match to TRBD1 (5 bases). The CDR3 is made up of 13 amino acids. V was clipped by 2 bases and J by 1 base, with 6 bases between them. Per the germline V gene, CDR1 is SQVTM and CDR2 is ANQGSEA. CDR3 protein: CSVEKGSNQPQHF. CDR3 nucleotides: TGCAGCGTTGAAAAGGGGAGCAATCAGCCCCAGCATTTT.

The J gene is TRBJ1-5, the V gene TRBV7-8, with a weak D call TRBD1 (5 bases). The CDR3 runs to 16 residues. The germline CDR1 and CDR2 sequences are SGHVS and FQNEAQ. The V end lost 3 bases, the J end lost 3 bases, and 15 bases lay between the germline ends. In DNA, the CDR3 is TGTGCCAGCAGCTTGTCGGGAGGGGTTTTCAATCAGCCCCAGCATTTT. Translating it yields CASSLSGGVFNQPQHF. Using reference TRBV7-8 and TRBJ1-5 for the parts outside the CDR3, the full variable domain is GAGVSQSPRYKVAKRGQDVALRCDPISGHVSLFWYQQALGQGPEFLTYFQNEAQLDKSGLPSDRFFAERPEGSVSTLKIQRTQQEDSAVYLCASSLSGGVFNQPQHFGDGTRLSIL.

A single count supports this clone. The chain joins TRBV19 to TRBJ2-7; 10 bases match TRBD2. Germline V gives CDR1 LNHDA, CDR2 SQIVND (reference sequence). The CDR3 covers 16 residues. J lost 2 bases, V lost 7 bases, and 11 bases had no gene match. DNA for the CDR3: TGTGCCAGTACGCCTAGCGGGAGTTTAAGCCCCTACGAGCAGTACTTC. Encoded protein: CASTPSGSLSPYEQYF.

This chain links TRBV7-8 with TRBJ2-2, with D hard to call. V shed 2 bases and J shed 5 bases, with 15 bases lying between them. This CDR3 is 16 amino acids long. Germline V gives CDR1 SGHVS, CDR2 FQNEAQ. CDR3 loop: CASSLRTGIGTGELFF. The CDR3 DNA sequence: TGTGCCAGCAGCTTACGGACGGGTATTGGGACCGGGGAGCTGTTTTTT.

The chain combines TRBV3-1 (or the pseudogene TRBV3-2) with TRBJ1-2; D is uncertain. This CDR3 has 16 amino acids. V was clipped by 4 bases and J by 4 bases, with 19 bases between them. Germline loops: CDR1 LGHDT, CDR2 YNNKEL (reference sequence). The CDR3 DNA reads TGTGCCAGCAGCCTCCCCCTGGAGGGAAACCTCTATGGCTACACCTTC. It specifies CASSLPLEGNLYGYTF.

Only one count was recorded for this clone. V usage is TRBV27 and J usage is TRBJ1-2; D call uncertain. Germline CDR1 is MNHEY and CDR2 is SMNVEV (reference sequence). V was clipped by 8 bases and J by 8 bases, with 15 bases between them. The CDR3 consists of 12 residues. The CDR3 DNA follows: TGTGCCAGCGTATCAGGAAGAGGCGGCTACACCTTC. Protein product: CASVSGRGGYTF.

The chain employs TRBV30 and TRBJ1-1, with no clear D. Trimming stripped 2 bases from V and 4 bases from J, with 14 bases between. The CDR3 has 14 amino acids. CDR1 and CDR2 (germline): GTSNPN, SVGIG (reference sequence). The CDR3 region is CAWSWGDYLTEAFF. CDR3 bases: TGTGCCTGGAGTTGGGGTGACTATCTCACTGAAGCTTTCTTT.

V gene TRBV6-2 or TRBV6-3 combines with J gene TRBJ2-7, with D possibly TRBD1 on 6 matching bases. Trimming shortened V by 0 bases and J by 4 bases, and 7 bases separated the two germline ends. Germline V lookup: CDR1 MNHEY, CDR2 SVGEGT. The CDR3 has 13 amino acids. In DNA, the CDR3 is TGTGCCAGCAGTTACTCGGGGGCGTACGAGCAGTACTTC. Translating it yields CASSYSGAYEQYF.

The CDR3: CASRTGIGYTF. The CDR3, as DNA: TGTGCCAGCAGAACAGGGATCGGCTACACCTTC. The chain employs TRBV6-5 and TRBJ1-2, with D possibly TRBD1 on 6 matching bases. CDR3 length equals 11 residues. CDR1 MNHEY and CDR2 SVGAGI come from the germline V gene. Trimming pared 6 bases from V and 8 bases from J, leaving 10 bases between.

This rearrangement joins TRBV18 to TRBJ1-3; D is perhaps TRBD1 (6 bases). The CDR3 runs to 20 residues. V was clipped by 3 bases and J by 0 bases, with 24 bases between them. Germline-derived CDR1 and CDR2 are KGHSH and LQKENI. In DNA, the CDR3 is TGTGCCAGCTCACCCCTGAATACAGGGAATACTTACATCTCTGGAAACACCATATATTTT. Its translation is CASSPLNTGNTYISGNTIYF.

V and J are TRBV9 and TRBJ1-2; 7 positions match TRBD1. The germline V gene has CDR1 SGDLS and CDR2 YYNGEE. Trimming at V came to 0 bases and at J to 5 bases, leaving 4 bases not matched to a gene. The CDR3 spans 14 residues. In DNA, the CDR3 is TGTGCCAGCAGCGTAGACAGGGGTGGATATGGCTACACCTTC. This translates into CASSVDRGGYGYTF.

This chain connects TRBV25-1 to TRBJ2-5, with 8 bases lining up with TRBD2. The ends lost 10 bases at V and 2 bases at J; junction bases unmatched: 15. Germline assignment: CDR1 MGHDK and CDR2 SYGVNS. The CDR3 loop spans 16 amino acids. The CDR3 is CATSPRTSGLQETQYF. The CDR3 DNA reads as TGTGCCACCTCCCCCCGAACTAGCGGATTACAAGAGACCCAGTACTTC.

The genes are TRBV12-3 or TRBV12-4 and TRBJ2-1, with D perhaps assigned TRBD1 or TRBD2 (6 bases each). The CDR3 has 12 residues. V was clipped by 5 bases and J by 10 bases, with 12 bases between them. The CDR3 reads CASSRGGTEQFF. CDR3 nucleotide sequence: TGTGCCAGCAGTAGGGGCGGGACAGAGCAGTTCTTC.

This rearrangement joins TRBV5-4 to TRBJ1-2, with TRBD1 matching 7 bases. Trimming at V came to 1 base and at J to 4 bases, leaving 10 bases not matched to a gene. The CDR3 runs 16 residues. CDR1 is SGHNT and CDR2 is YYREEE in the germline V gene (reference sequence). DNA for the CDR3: TGTGCCAGCAGCTTGTCCACAGGGGCGTACAGCTATGGCTACACCTTC. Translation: CASSLSTGAYSYGYTF.

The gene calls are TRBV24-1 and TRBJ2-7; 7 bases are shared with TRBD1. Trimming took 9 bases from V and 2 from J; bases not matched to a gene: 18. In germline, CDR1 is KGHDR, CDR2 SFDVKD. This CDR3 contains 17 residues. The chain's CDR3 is CATGQAESSSMAYEQYF. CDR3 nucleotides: TGTGCCACCGGACAGGCCGAATCCTCCAGTATGGCCTACGAGCAGTACTTC.

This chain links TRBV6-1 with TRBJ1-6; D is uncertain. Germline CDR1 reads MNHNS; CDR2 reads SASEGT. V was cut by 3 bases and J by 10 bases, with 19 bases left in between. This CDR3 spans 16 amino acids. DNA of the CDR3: TGTGCCAGCAGTGATCGATCTACAGCCAGGTTGTCACCCCTCCACTTT. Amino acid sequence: CASSDRSTARLSPLHF.

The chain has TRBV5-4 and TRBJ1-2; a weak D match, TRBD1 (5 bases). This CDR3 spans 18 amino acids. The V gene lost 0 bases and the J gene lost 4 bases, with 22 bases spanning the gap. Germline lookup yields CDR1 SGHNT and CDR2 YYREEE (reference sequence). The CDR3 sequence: CASSLAISTETFSYGYTF. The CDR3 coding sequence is TGTGCCAGCAGCTTGGCGATTTCGACAGAGACCTTTTCCTATGGCTACACCTTC. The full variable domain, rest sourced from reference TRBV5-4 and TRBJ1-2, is ETGVTQSPTHLIKTRGQQVTLRCSSQSGHNTVSWYQQALGQGPQFIFQYYREEENGRGNFPPRFSGLQFPNYSSELNVNALELDDSALYLCASSLAISTETFSYGYTFGSGTRLTVV.

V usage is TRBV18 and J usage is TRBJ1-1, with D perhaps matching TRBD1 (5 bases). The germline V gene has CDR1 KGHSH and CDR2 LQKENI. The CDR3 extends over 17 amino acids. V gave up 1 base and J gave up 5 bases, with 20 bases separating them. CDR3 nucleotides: TGTGCCAGCTCACCACTGGAAACCGGGACCTCCGCGACTGAAGCTTTCTTT. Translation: CASSPLETGTSATEAFF.